This T cell receptor beta chain came from a study of blood T cells in healthy people across ages. Primers used in a second PCR of roughly 6 to 11 cycles were a sample-barcoded 5' primer and a J-beta primer mix. TCRdb itself ran the 5' RACE reads through MiXCR, one entry per CDR3 protein. Of about 680,000 distinct CDR3 sequences in the sample, more than 40% were seen once. The CDR3 sequence is 14 residues long. Germline V CDR1 and CDR2: SEHNR, FQNEAQ (reference sequence). Trimming removed 5 bases at V and 4 bases at J, with 12 bases between. Isolated per sample were at least 6 million PBMCs. This clonotype was detected only a few times.

The V call is TRBV7-9, the J call TRBJ2-1; no reliable D call. The TCR sequence derives from an older woman in good health. The sequenced sample consisted of blood. CDR3: CASSPMTPYNEQFF. CDR3 DNA sequence: TGTGCCAGCAGCCCCATGACACCTTACAATGAGCAGTTCTTC.